Listed below are T cell receptor beta chains from one sample, sequenced in a study of T cells in Graves' hyperthyroidism and ophthalmopathy. Using its own MiXCR run on the multiplex PCR reads, TCRdb lists one record per CDR3 protein. The data show under 200,000 distinct CDR3 sequences, 9.4% seen once. The source material was blood. The receptor source for this set is a woman aged 18-29 years with Graves' hyperthyroidism that later progressed to Graves' ophthalmopathy. The CDR3 runs from the conserved cysteine through the conserved F or W. Each record gives: V gene, clone size, D gene, J gene, CDR3 protein, CDR3 DNA. D genes are given only for firm matches. The size field is filled for only some rows; it gives once, few, many or a size class.

>TRBV19|many|TRBD2|TRBJ2-7
CASSMDLADYEQYF
TGTGCCAGTAGTATGGATCTAGCGGACTACGAGCAGTACTTC
>TRBV18|many|TRBD2|TRBJ2-5
CASSPRLAPFSQETQYF
TGTGCCAGCTCACCGCGACTAGCACCCTTCTCCCAAGAGACCCAGTACTTC
>TRBV5-1|once|.|TRBJ1-4
CASSLAPNEKLFF
TGCGCCAGCAGCTTGGCCCCCAATGAAAAACTGTTTTTT
>TRBV10-3|many|.|TRBJ1-3
CAISDLRSSGNTIYF
TGTGCCATCAGTGATTTAAGGTCCTCTGGAAACACCATATATTTT
>TRBV2|many|.|TRBJ2-2
CASTVLGGGELFF
TGTGCCAGCACTGTATTGGGTGGCGGGGAGCTGTTTTTT
>TRBV7-9|many|.|TRBJ2-7
CASSPQGSEQYF
TGTGCCAGCAGTCCCCAGGGTTCCGAGCAGTACTTC
>TRBV27|many|.|TRBJ2-2
CASSSTPNTGELFF
TGTGCCAGCAGTTCGACCCCGAACACCGGGGAGCTGTTTTTT
>TRBV20-1|many|.|TRBJ2-2
CSARLNAGSTGELFF
TGCAGTGCTCGCCTCAATGCGGGAAGCACCGGGGAGCTGTTTTTT
>TRBV4-1|.|.|TRBJ2-2
CASSQATTMAGELFF
TGCGCCAGCAGCCAGGCGACCACTATGGCCGGGGAGCTGTTTTTT
>TRBV19|many|.|TRBJ1-2
CASSIGQRVINYGYTF
TGTGCCAGTAGTATTGGGCAGAGAGTGATTAACTATGGCTACACCTTC
>TRBV30|.|.|TRBJ1-4
CAWLETNEKLFF
TGTGCATGGCTAGAAACTAATGAAAAACTGTTTTTT
>TRBV5-5|many|.|TRBJ1-1
CASSSDDTEAFF
TGTGCCAGCAGCTCCGACGACACTGAAGCTTTCTTT
>TRBV5-1|many|TRBD2|TRBJ2-3
CASTKGTSGSTGRIDTQYF
TGCGCCAGCACCAAAGGGACTAGCGGGAGTACGGGGAGAATTGATACGCAGTATTTT
>TRBV29-1|many|TRBD1|TRBJ1-4
CSASHRGGDEKLFF
TGCAGCGCCTCGCACAGGGGAGGCGATGAAAAACTGTTTTTT
>TRBV14|many|.|TRBJ2-5
CASSQNPLSQYF
TGTGCCAGCAGCCAAAACCCATTGTCCCAGTACTTC
>TRBV20-1|many|TRBD2|TRBJ2-3
CSASDGGASTDTQYF
TGCAGTGCTAGCGACGGGGGGGCTAGCACAGATACGCAGTATTTT
>TRBV7-2|many|TRBD1|TRBJ1-5
CASSLRGDRRDQPQHF
TGTGCCAGCAGCTTAAGGGGGGACAGGCGGGATCAGCCCCAGCATTTT
>TRBV5-1|many|.|TRBJ2-7
CASSSFGDEQYF
TGCGCCAGCAGCTCCTTCGGGGACGAGCAGTACTTC
>TRBV5-8|many|TRBD1|TRBJ1-1
CVSSFGTGRTEAFF
TGTGTCAGCAGCTTCGGGACAGGGAGGACTGAAGCTTTCTTT
>TRBV30|many|TRBD1|TRBJ1-1
CAQTLTGEDTEAFF
TGTGCCCAGACTTTGACAGGGGAGGACACTGAAGCTTTCTTT
>TRBV7-2|.|TRBD2|TRBJ2-1
CASRSGTSGSRNEQFF
TGTGCCAGCAGGTCCGGGACTAGCGGGAGTCGTAATGAGCAGTTCTTC
>TRBV18|.|.|TRBJ2-6
CASSPPEGDSGANVLTF
TGTGCCAGCTCACCCCCGGAAGGGGACTCAGGGGCCAACGTCCTGACTTTC
>TRBV6-1|many|TRBD2|TRBJ2-1
CASSPNIRTGGGFNNEQFF
TGTGCCAGCAGTCCCAACATTCGCACCGGGGGGGGTTTCAACAATGAGCAGTTCTTC
>TRBV20-1|.|TRBD2|TRBJ2-1
CSAREWGGRLYNEQFF
TGCAGTGCTAGAGAATGGGGCGGGAGGCTCTACAATGAGCAGTTCTTC
>TRBV5-4|many|.|TRBJ2-1
CASSLGREQFF
TGTGCCAGCAGCTTGGGACGTGAGCAGTTCTTC
>TRBV5-5|few|.|TRBJ1-2
CASSPIGIYGYTF
TGTGCCAGCAGCCCCATCGGAATCTATGGCTACACCTTC
>TRBV5-5|many|.|TRBJ2-7
CASSYLQTTGLEQYF
TGTGCCAGCAGCTATCTTCAGACCACAGGGCTCGAGCAGTACTTC
>TRBV5-5|many|.|TRBJ2-3
CASSLGGVAGTDTQYF
TGTGCCAGCAGCTTGGGCGGGGTGGCAGGCACAGATACGCAGTATTTT
>TRBV20-1|many|.|TRBJ2-7
CSARDLGTDYEQYF
TGCAGTGCTAGAGATTTGGGGACGGACTACGAGCAGTACTTC
>TRBV20-1|many|.|TRBJ2-5
CSARGQETQYF
TGCAGTGCTCGCGGCCAAGAGACCCAGTACTTC
>TRBV2|many|TRBD2|TRBJ2-5
CASSGLAGGRGQETQYF
TGTGCCAGCAGTGGACTAGCGGGGGGGCGGGGTCAAGAGACCCAGTACTTC
>TRBV12-3/TRBV12-4|many|.|TRBJ1-2
CASSLGTTKRGYTF
TGTGCCAGCAGCCTAGGGACAACCAAAAGGGGCTACACCTTC
>TRBV6-5|.|TRBD2|TRBJ2-1
CASSYSKAGGQFF
TGTGCCAGCAGTTACTCGAAGGCGGGGGGACAGTTCTTC
>TRBV4-2|once|.|TRBJ1-4
CASSQLGGREKLFF
TGTGCCAGCAGCCAATTGGGGGGGCGAGAAAAACTGTTTTTT
>TRBV28|many|TRBD1|TRBJ1-4
CASTDRRGRAEKLFF
TGTGCCAGCACCGATCGCAGGGGGCGCGCTGAAAAACTGTTTTTT
>TRBV5-1|.|TRBD1|TRBJ2-7
CASSLRDRVTYEQYF
TGCGCCAGCAGCTTGCGGGACAGGGTTACCTACGAGCAGTACTTC
>TRBV19|many|.|TRBJ1-5
CASSRGRDQPQHF
TGTGCCAGTAGCCGGGGCCGGGATCAGCCCCAGCATTTT
>TRBV5-1|.|.|TRBJ1-3
CASSLASTVSGNTIYF
TGCGCCAGCAGCTTGGCCTCGACAGTCTCTGGAAACACCATATATTTT
>TRBV12-5|many|.|TRBJ2-1
CASKGPSLIGEQFF
TGTGCTAGTAAGGGACCAAGCTTGATTGGGGAGCAGTTCTTC
>TRBV3-1|.|TRBD2|TRBJ2-1
CASSQGGWIAGGRVDEQFF
TGTGCCAGCAGCCAAGGAGGGTGGATAGCGGGGGGGCGAGTTGATGAGCAGTTCTTC
>TRBV28|many|TRBD1|TRBJ2-1
CASSLSTGTGDEQFF
TGTGCCAGCAGTCTCTCGACAGGGACAGGGGATGAGCAGTTCTTC
>TRBV6-1|many|TRBD1|TRBJ1-5
CASSRDRSNQPQHF
TGTGCCAGCAGCCGGGACAGGTCAAATCAGCCCCAGCATTTT
>TRBV6-5|.|TRBD2|TRBJ2-2
CASSYGTSGGSNTGELFF
TGTGCCAGCAGTTACGGGACTAGCGGGGGGTCGAACACCGGGGAGCTGTTTTTT
>TRBV27|many|.|TRBJ2-3
CASSFRQSTDTQYF
TGTGCCAGCAGTTTTAGGCAGAGCACAGATACGCAGTATTTT
>TRBV15|few|.|TRBJ2-5
CATSRDWGDAETQYF
TGTGCCACCAGCAGAGATTGGGGTGATGCGGAGACCCAGTACTTC